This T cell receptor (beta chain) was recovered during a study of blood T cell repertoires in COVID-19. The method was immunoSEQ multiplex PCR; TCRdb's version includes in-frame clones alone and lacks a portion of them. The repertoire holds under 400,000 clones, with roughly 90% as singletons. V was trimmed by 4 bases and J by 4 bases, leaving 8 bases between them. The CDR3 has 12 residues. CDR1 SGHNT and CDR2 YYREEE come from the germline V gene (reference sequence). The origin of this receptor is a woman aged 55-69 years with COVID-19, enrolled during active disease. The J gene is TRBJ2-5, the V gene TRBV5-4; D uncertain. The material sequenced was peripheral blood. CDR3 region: CASSRVGETQYF. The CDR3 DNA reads TGTGCCAGCAGCCGGGTCGGAGAGACCCAGTACTTC.